The 32 T cell receptor beta chains below come from one sample, sequenced in a study of Graves' ophthalmopathy and Graves' hyperthyroidism. The study amplified TCR beta CDR3 regions using RNA transcripts. RT-PCR was first run with HTBI primers, then multiplex PCR in a second round. Each CDR3 protein is one row after TCRdb ran MiXCR on the multiplex PCR reads. The data show roughly 220,000 distinct CDR3 sequences, around 42% seen once. The sequenced material came from peripheral blood. The receptors come from an adult man with Graves' ophthalmopathy.

This chain joins TRBV7-9 and TRBJ2-7; D is possibly TRBD1 (5 bases). Germline CDR1 reads SEHNR; CDR2 reads FQNEAQ (reference sequence). The CDR3 is 14 amino acids. The V end was cut by 2 bases, the J end by 4 bases, with 12 bases between. DNA of the CDR3: TGTGCCAGCAGCTTAAGTCTGGCAGGGTACGAGCAGTACTTC. This encodes CASSLSLAGYEQYF.

This sequence joins TRBV9 and TRBJ1-2; D call uncertain. Between the trimmed V and J ends, which lost 3 bases and 5 bases, there was a span of 11 bases. The CDR3 has 13 amino acids. Per the germline V gene, CDR1 is SGDLS and CDR2 is YYNGEE. CDR3: CASSGSGYYGYTF. CDR3 sequence (DNA): TGTGCCAGCAGCGGATCAGGTTATTATGGCTACACCTTC.

This clonotype turned up a few times. This rearrangement joins TRBV2 to TRBJ2-2; D assignment may be TRBD1 or TRBD2 (6 bases each). Trimming took 5 bases from V and 7 from J, leaving 11 bases between them. CDR3 length: 13 residues. Germline CDR1 reads SNHLY; CDR2 reads FYNNEI. The CDR3 loop is CASSYGGGGELFF. Here the CDR3 DNA reads TGTGCCAGCAGTTACGGGGGCGGCGGGGAGCTGTTTTTT.

This sequence joins TRBV28 and TRBJ1-1; D perhaps matches TRBD1 (5 bases). Germline V gene sequence: CDR1 MDHEN, CDR2 SYDVKM. The CDR3 spans 15 residues. The V gene lost 2 bases and the J gene lost 12 bases, with 22 bases spanning the gap. The CDR3 spells CASSLGTEGSRRPFF. In DNA, the CDR3 is TGTGCCAGCAGTTTAGGGACCGAGGGCAGTAGGAGGCCTTTCTTT.

The chain combines TRBV6-5 with TRBJ1-6; D gene uncertain. The V gene's germline CDR1 is MNHEY and CDR2 SVGAGI. Trimming removed 2 bases at V and 2 bases at J, with 10 bases between. CDR3 size: 16 residues. The CDR3 nucleotides read TGTGCCAGCAGTTACCCGTCACACCCCTATAATTCACCCCTCCACTTT. Amino acid sequence: CASSYPSHPYNSPLHF.

V is TRBV5-4 and J is TRBJ2-5; possible D gene TRBD2, 5 bases. V lost 0 bases and J lost 4, with 13 bases in between. The CDR3 spans 15 residues. Looked up from germline, CDR1 is SGHNT and CDR2 is YYREEE (reference sequence). The CDR3 DNA sequence: TGTGCCAGCAGCTTGGTGGCGGGCTCCCTAGAGACCCAGTACTTC. Its protein is CASSLVAGSLETQYF.

This clonotype was seen a few times. The V gene is TRBV15, the J gene TRBJ2-7; tentative D call: TRBD1 (6 bases). Germline V gives CDR1 LNHNV, CDR2 YYDKDF (reference sequence). This CDR3 comprises 13 residues. V was pared by 2 bases and J by 9 bases, with 14 bases between. CDR3 region: CATSRTGSDGQYF. The DNA of the CDR3 is TGTGCCACCAGCAGAACAGGGTCCGACGGGCAGTACTTC.

This clonotype was seen many times. This sequence joins TRBV18 and TRBJ1-5; no firm D call. Germline V lookup: CDR1 KGHSH, CDR2 LQKENI. This CDR3 is built from 12 residues. The V end lost 3 bases, the J end lost 9 bases, and 9 bases lay between the germline ends. The CDR3 bases are TGTGCCAGCTCACCTTATCTTGGGCCCCAGCATTTT. Translating it yields CASSPYLGPQHF.

V is TRBV2 and J is TRBJ2-7; D is possibly TRBD2 (7 bases). CDR1 SNHLY and CDR2 FYNNEI come from the germline V gene. Trimming stripped 8 bases from V and 1 base from J, with 12 bases between. The length of the CDR3 is 13 residues. The CDR3, as DNA: TGTGCCAGCGTGGGGGGGCCGTCCTACGAGCAGTACTTC. It codes for CASVGGPSYEQYF.

This clonotype has a count of ten or more. This chain uses TRBV15 with TRBJ2-5; D is unresolved. Germline CDR1 LNHNV, CDR2 YYDKDF (reference sequence). With 6 bases removed from V and 5 bases from J, the gap between germline ends came to 7 bases. The CDR3 extends over 11 amino acids. Here the CDR3 DNA reads TGTGCCACCAGAGAATCGGAGACCCAGTACTTC. Encoded protein: CATRESETQYF.

This clonotype has a handful of counts. The chain joins TRBV6-6 to TRBJ1-1; 7 bases agree with TRBD1. Germline CDR1 is MNHNY and CDR2 is SVGAGI (reference sequence). There are 13 residues in the CDR3. V gave up 5 bases and J gave up 4 bases; unmatched junction bases: 4. CDR3 sequence reads: CASSPDRATEAFF. The CDR3 coding sequence is TGTGCCAGCAGTCCTGACAGGGCCACTGAAGCTTTCTTT.

A note on this clonotype: A read error may account for a junction end that differs from germline. V usage is TRBV10-2 and J usage is TRBJ2-5; D possibly uses TRBD1 or TRBD2 (5 bases each). CDR1 is WSHSY, CDR2 SAAADI, per germline. The CDR3 has 15 amino acids. The CDR3 DNA follows: TGTGCCAGCAGTAAGCTACTTAATGGGGGAGAGACCCAGTACTTC. It yields the protein CASSKLLNGGETQYF.

The genes are TRBV2 and TRBJ1-2; 11 bases align to TRBD1. J gave up 4 bases and V 2 bases, and 3 bases lay outside the gene matches. The CDR3 extends over 15 amino acids. Germline V lookup: CDR1 SNHLY, CDR2 FYNNEI. As DNA, the CDR3 is TGTGCCAGCAGTGAATTGGGACAGGGGGGCTATGGCTACACCTTC. This codes for CASSELGQGGYGYTF.

The chain is built from TRBV5-1 and TRBJ1-1; D remains ambiguous. This CDR3 has 14 residues. Per germline, CDR1 SGHRS and CDR2 YFSETQ. The V and J ends lost 4 bases and 0 bases respectively, with 10 bases between them. CDR3 residues: CASSVDLMNTEAFF. Here the CDR3 DNA reads TGCGCCAGCAGCGTGGACCTTATGAACACTGAAGCTTTCTTT.

This chain links TRBV10-3 with TRBJ2-2; D gene unclear. This CDR3 spans 14 amino acids. Trimming stripped 11 bases from V and 0 bases from J, with 13 bases between. CDR1 ENHRY and CDR2 SYGVKD come from the germline V gene. The CDR3 DNA reads TGTGCCGGCAGCTTTGGGTCGAACACCGGGGAGCTGTTTTTT. It translates to CAGSFGSNTGELFF.

The genes are TRBV18 and TRBJ2-5; D unresolved. Germline V gives CDR1 KGHSH, CDR2 LQKENI. The CDR3 spans 11 residues. The V end lost 2 bases, the J end lost 3 bases, and 1 base lay between the germline ends. CDR3 sequence: CASSPKETQYF. The CDR3 DNA reads as TGTGCCAGCTCACCAAAAGAGACCCAGTACTTC.

The chain links TRBV7-2 to TRBJ1-2; weak D call: TRBD1 (6 bases). The germline gives CDR1 SGHTA, CDR2 FQGNSA. CDR3 length: 14 residues. V lost 6 bases, J lost 5 bases, and 16 bases lay in between. CDR3: CASSGVTGAYGYTF. The CDR3 bases are TGTGCCAGCAGTGGGGTGACAGGAGCGTATGGCTACACCTTC.

Only one count was recorded for this clonotype. A read error may account for a junction end that differs from germline. The chain recombines TRBV10-3 with TRBJ2-2; D not resolved. The germline V gene has CDR1 ENHRY and CDR2 SYGVKD. This CDR3 is built from 15 residues. The CDR3 protein is CASSYAPANTGELFF. The CDR3 bases are TGTGCCAGCAGTTACGCCCCCGCGAACACCGGGGAGCTGTTTTTT.

The genes are TRBV20-1 and TRBJ1-4, with TRBD1 matching 10 bases. V was clipped by 0 bases and J by 7 bases; unmatched bases: 5. Germline V gene data show CDR1 as DFQATT and CDR2 as SNEGSKA (reference sequence). The CDR3 has 15 amino acids. The CDR3 DNA reads as TGCAGTGCTAGAGACCCGGGACAGGGGAGTGAAAAACTGTTTTTT. Translation gives CSARDPGQGSEKLFF.

The chain combines TRBV7-9 with TRBJ1-6, with 9 bases lining up with TRBD1. Germline trimming cut 6 bases from V and 10 bases from J; bases unmatched to any gene: 7. The CDR3 runs to 14 residues. Germline lookup yields CDR1 SEHNR and CDR2 FQNEAQ (reference sequence). The DNA of the CDR3 is TGTGCCAGCAGGGCCGGGACAGGGACATCACCCCTCCACTTT. It translates to CASRAGTGTSPLHF.

The chain couples TRBV7-8 to TRBJ2-2; no firm D call. Germline-derived CDR1 and CDR2 are SGHVS and FQNEAQ. The CDR3 loop spans 12 amino acids. V was trimmed by 3 bases and J by 10 bases, leaving 9 bases between them. The CDR3 DNA follows: TGTGCCAGCAGCTTGCCGCTGGTGGAGCTGTTTTTT. It encodes CASSLPLVELFF.

This sequence joins TRBV11-1 and TRBJ1-5, with TRBD1 matching over 9 bases. The CDR3 totals 16 residues. Germline CDR1 and CDR2: SGHAT and FQDESV (reference sequence). V was clipped by 1 base and J by 2 bases; unmatched bases: 3. The CDR3 reads CASSLGTGAGNQPQHF. CDR3 in DNA: TGTGCCAGCAGCTTAGGGACAGGGGCCGGCAATCAGCCCCAGCATTTT.

The sample holds many counts of this clonotype. Sequence at one end of the junction differs from germline and may be a read error. This rearrangement joins TRBV7-7 to TRBJ1-1, with D possibly matching TRBD1 (5 bases). The CDR3 has 11 amino acids. Germline-derived CDR1 and CDR2 are SSHAT and FNYEAQ (reference sequence). The CDR3: CASSQGREAFF. CDR3 coding DNA: TGTGCTAGCAGCCAGGGCCGTGAAGCTTTCTTT.

This chain joins TRBV5-4 and TRBJ2-5; D unclear. Germline CDR1 and CDR2: SGHNT and YYREEE (reference sequence). CDR3 length: 16 amino acids. The ends were cut back, 4 bases at V and 1 base at J, with 17 bases in the middle. The CDR3 sequence: CASSPDSPDFQETQYF. Here the CDR3 DNA reads TGTGCCAGCAGCCCCGACTCCCCCGATTTCCAAGAGACCCAGTACTTC.

This clonotype was seen more than once but under ten times. The V call is TRBV19, the J call TRBJ1-5; 8 positions match TRBD1. Per germline, CDR1 LNHDA and CDR2 SQIVND (reference sequence). V was pared by 7 bases and J by 7 bases, with 12 bases of the junction left unmatched. The CDR3 runs 15 residues. This CDR3 is CASIPRGRGEQPQHF. Written as DNA, the CDR3 is TGTGCCAGTATCCCCAGGGGGCGCGGGGAGCAGCCCCAGCATTTT.

Only a few counts were recorded for this clonotype. The gene calls are TRBV7-2 and TRBJ1-2, with 9 bases matching TRBD1. The V gene's germline CDR1 is SGHTA and CDR2 FQGNSA. There are 16 residues in the CDR3. V lost 5 bases to trimming and J lost 4 bases; unmatched junction nucleotides: 11. Here the CDR3 reads CASSLRPGQGGYGYTF. The CDR3 DNA follows: TGTGCCAGCAGCCTTAGGCCGGGACAGGGAGGCTATGGCTACACCTTC.

This clonotype showed up just a few times. The chain uses TRBV7-2 and TRBJ1-1, with D perhaps matching TRBD1 (6 bases). The ends were cut back, 1 base at V and 4 bases at J, with 13 bases in the middle. In germline, CDR1 is SGHTA, CDR2 FQGNSA. CDR3 size: 15 residues. The CDR3 sequence: CASSLGGGQGTEAFF. Here the CDR3 DNA reads TGTGCCAGCAGCTTAGGCGGGGGGCAGGGCACTGAAGCTTTCTTT.

V gene TRBV9 combines with J gene TRBJ2-5; TRBD2 aligns across 7 bases. J gave up 5 bases and V 3 bases, and 13 bases lay outside the gene matches. CDR1 and CDR2 (germline): SGDLS, YYNGEE. This CDR3 is built from 16 residues. This CDR3 reads CASSAEGTGGGETQYF. For the CDR3, the DNA is TGTGCCAGCAGCGCCGAGGGCACGGGAGGTGGTGAGACCCAGTACTTC.

This clonotype was counted at least ten times. The chain has TRBV2 and TRBJ1-5; 11 nucleotides match TRBD1. Per germline, CDR1 SNHLY and CDR2 FYNNEI. This CDR3 is 19 amino acids long. J lost 1 base, V lost 8 bases, and 16 bases had no gene match. As DNA, the CDR3 is TGTGCCAGCGGAAAGGGACAGGGGGGGGGAAAAAGAAGCAATCAGCCCCAGCATTTT. Amino acids: CASGKGQGGGKRSNQPQHF. The full variable domain, in which reference TRBV2 and TRBJ1-5 provide the parts outside the CDR3, is EPEVTQTPSHQVTQMGQEVILRCVPISNHLYFYWYRQILGQKVEFLVSFYNNEISEKSEIFDDQFSVERPDGSNFTLKIRSTKLEDSAMYFCASGKGQGGGKRSNQPQHFGDGTRLSIL.

This chain uses TRBV29-1 with TRBJ2-7, with 8 bases matching TRBD1. Trimming at V came to 3 bases and at J to 4 bases, leaving 5 bases not matched to a gene. The CDR3 consists of 13 residues. CDR1 and CDR2 from the germline V gene are SQVTM and ANQGSEA. The CDR3 protein is CSVESGGAYEQYF. The CDR3 coding sequence is TGCAGCGTTGAGTCAGGGGGCGCGTACGAGCAGTACTTC.

This clonotype showed up just a few times. The chain links TRBV6-5 to TRBJ1-3, with D uncertain. Germline V lookup: CDR1 MNHEY, CDR2 SVGAGI. The CDR3 covers 13 residues. V lost 4 bases, J lost 4 bases, and 8 bases lay in between. CDR3 in amino acids: CASSSPMGNTIYF. The CDR3 DNA is TGTGCCAGCAGTTCTCCCATGGGAAACACCATATATTTT.

This clonotype has only a few counts. V and J are TRBV15 and TRBJ2-7; no clear D. Germline CDR1 reads LNHNV; CDR2 reads YYDKDF (reference sequence). The V end lost 4 bases, the J end lost 1 base, and 11 bases lay between the germline ends. CDR3 length: 14 amino acids. The CDR3: CATSNSGPSYEQYF. For the CDR3, the DNA is TGTGCCACCAGCAACTCGGGTCCTTCCTACGAGCAGTACTTC.